This T cell receptor (beta chain) was identified during a study of T cell changes during pregnancy in multiple sclerosis. The method was immunoSEQ multiplex PCR; TCRdb's version includes in-frame clones alone and lacks a portion of them. The data show 35,000 to 40,000 clones, about nine tenths seen once. The length of the CDR3 is 12 residues. V was clipped by 7 bases and J by 3 bases, with 9 bases between them. Germline V gene sequence: CDR1 LGHNT, CDR2 FRNRAP. V usage is TRBV12-5 and J usage is TRBJ1-1; D is uncertain. The sequencing here drew on CD8+ T cells from peripheral blood mononuclear cells, taken in the second trimester of pregnancy. The receptor comes from a female donor with multiple sclerosis, enrolled in a pregnancy study. The CDR3 loop is CASDNSYTEAFF. DNA of the CDR3: TGTGCTAGTGACAACAGTTACACTGAAGCTTTCTTT.